This T cell receptor (beta chain) is from a study of CD8 T cells in ankylosing spondylitis. The CDR3 runs to 16 residues. V lost 6 bases, J lost 3 bases, and 11 bases stayed unmatched. CDR1 and CDR2 from the germline V gene are MGHRA and YSYEKL. This clonotype was observed a few times. Antigen specificity is unknown. The study, taken as a whole, reports: What seemed typical of ankylosing spondylitis blood was a TCR beta motif built from about 8 highly homologous variants.

TCRdb re-called the 5' RACE reads through MiXCR, storing one row per CDR3 protein. The sample consists of about 340,000 distinct CDR3 sequences, 14% to 15% of them appearing once. The receptor's source is a male donor with ankylosing spondylitis or in good health (not recorded which). Sequencing was carried out using blood, either unsorted or a sorted T cell fraction (not recorded which). This chain joins TRBV4-1 and TRBJ1-5, with TRBD1 identical over 7 bases. The chain's CDR3 is CASSLGQAWDNQPQHF. The CDR3 DNA reads TGCGCCAGCAGTCTCGGACAGGCCTGGGACAATCAGCCCCAGCATTTT.